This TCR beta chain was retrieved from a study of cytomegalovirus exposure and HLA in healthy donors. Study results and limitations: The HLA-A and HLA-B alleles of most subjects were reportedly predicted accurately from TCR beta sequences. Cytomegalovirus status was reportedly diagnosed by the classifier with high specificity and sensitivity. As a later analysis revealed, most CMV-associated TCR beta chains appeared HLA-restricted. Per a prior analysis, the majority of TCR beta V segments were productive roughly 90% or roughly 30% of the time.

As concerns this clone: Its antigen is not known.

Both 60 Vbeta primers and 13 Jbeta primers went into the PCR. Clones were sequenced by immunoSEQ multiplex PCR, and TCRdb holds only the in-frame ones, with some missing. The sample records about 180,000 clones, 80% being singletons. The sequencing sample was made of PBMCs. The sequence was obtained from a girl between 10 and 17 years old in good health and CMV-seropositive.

The CDR3 sequence: CASSYGGPYGYTF. CDR3 DNA: TGTGCCAGCAGTTACGGGGGCCCTTATGGCTACACCTTC. The V gene is TRBV6-5, the J gene TRBJ1-2; D might be TRBD1 (6 bases). CDR1 and CDR2 (germline): MNHEY, SVGAGI. The CDR3 runs 13 residues. Trimming stripped 2 bases from V and 5 bases from J, with 9 bases between.